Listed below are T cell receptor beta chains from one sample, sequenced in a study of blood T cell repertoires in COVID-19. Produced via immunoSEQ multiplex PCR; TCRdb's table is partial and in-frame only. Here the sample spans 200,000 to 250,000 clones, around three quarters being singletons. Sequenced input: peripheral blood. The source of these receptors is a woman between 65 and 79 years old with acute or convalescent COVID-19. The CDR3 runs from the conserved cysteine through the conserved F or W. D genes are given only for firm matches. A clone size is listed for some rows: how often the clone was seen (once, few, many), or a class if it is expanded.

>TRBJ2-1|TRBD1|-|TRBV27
CASTLGASGQGDEQFF
TGTGCCAGCACCTTGGGGGCGAGCGGACAGGGAGACGAGCAGTTCTTC
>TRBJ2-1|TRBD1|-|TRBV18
CASSFLTGTGGMDEQFF
TGTGCCAGCTCATTCCTAACCGGGACAGGGGGCATGGATGAGCAGTTCTTC
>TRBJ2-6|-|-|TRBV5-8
CASSLAGRTGANVLTF
TGTGCCAGCAGCCTGGCTGGGAGGACTGGGGCCAACGTCCTGACTTTC
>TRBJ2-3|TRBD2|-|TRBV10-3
CAISEWTSGSTDTQYF
TGTGCCATCAGTGAATGGACTAGCGGAAGCACAGATACGCAGTATTTT
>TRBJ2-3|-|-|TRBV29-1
CSIEFDTSTDTQYF
TGCAGCATCGAGTTTGACACTAGCACAGATACGCAGTATTTT
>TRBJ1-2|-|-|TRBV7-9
CASSFPSNYGYTF
TGTGCCAGCAGCTTTCCCAGTAACTATGGCTACACCTTC
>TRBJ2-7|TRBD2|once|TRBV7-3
CASSTGLAGAEQYF
TGTGCCAGCAGCACGGGACTAGCGGGAGCCGAGCAGTACTTC
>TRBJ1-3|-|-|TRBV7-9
CASSLLGAESGNTIYF
TGTGCCAGCAGCCTGCTAGGGGCTGAATCTGGAAACACCATATATTTT
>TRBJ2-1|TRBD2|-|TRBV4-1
CASSPGLAEPSSYNEQFF
TGCGCCAGCAGCCCGGGACTAGCGGAACCCAGCTCCTACAATGAGCAGTTCTTC
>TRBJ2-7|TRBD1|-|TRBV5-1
CASSAGQGAREQYF
TGCGCCAGCAGCGCGGGACAGGGGGCGAGGGAGCAGTACTTC
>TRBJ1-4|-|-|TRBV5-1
CASRPKQNEKLFF
TGCGCCAGCAGACCGAAACAGAATGAAAAACTGTTTTTT
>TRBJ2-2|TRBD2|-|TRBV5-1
CASSLLTGRGTGELFF
TGCGCCAGCAGCCTCCTGACCGGGAGGGGGACCGGGGAGCTGTTTTTT
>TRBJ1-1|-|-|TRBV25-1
CASLSTTSADTEAFF
TGTGCCAGCCTTTCGACCACTTCGGCGGACACTGAAGCTTTCTTT
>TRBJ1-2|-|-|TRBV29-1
CSVDNVGYGYTF
TGCAGCGTTGATAACGTCGGGTATGGCTACACCTTC
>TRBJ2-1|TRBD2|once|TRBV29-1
CSVGGLAGGVYNEQFF
TGCAGCGTTGGGGGCCTAGCGGGAGGAGTCTACAATGAGCAGTTCTTC
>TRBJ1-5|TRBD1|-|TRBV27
CASSSARTGLYQPQHF
TGTGCCAGCAGTTCAGCGCGGACAGGACTGTATCAGCCCCAGCATTTT
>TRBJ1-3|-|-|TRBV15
CATSRDSRLLKSSGNTIYF
TGTGCCACCAGCAGAGATTCCAGACTGCTTAAGAGCTCTGGAAACACCATATATTTT
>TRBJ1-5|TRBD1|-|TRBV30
CAWSVRTGGQPQHF
TGTGCCTGGAGTGTACGGACAGGGGGTCAGCCCCAGCATTTT
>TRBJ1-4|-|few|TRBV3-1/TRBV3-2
CASSQDPGGANEKLFF
TGTGCCAGCAGCCAAGATCCGGGGGGTGCTAATGAAAAACTGTTTTTT
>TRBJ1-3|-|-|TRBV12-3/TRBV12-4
CASGLISGNTIYF
TGTGCCAGCGGGCTCATCTCTGGAAACACCATATATTTT
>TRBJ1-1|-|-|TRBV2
CASGGRMMNTEAFF
TGTGCCAGCGGAGGACGGATGATGAACACTGAAGCTTTCTTT
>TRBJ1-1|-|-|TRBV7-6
CASSLEENTEAFF
TGTGCCAGCAGCTTGGAGGAGAACACTGAAGCTTTCTTT
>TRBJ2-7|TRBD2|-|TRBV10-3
CAISELAGYSYEQYF
TGTGCCATCAGTGAACTAGCGGGGTACTCCTACGAGCAGTACTTC
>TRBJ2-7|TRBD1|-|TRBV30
CAWSPDRGNEQYF
TGTGCCTGGAGTCCGGACAGGGGTAACGAGCAGTACTTC
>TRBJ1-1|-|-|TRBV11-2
CASSLGPTEAFF
TGTGCCAGCAGCTTAGGGCCCACTGAAGCTTTCTTT
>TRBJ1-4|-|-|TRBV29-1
CSVEYAGEREKLFF
TGCAGCGTTGAATATGCTGGGGAGCGAGAAAAACTGTTTTTT
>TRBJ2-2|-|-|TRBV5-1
CASRRGEAGELFF
TGCGCCAGCAGGCGGGGTGAGGCCGGGGAGCTGTTTTTT
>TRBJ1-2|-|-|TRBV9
CASSADGQWVGYTF
TGTGCCAGCAGCGCGGACGGACAGTGGGTTGGCTACACCTTC
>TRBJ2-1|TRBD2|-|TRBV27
CASISGSSYNEQFF
TGTGCCAGCATAAGCGGGAGCTCCTACAATGAGCAGTTCTTC
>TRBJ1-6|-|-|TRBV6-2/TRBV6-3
CASSYALLEGLHF
TGTGCCAGCAGTTACGCCCTCTTGGAGGGGCTCCACTTT
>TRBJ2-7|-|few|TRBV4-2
CASSQLDSSYEQYF
TGTGCCAGCAGCCAACTAGACAGCTCCTACGAGCAGTACTTC
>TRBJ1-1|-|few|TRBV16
CASSNTGQNTEAFF
TGTGCCAGCAGCAATACTGGACAGAACACTGAAGCTTTCTTT
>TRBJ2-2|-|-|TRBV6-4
CASSEGADTGELFF
TGTGCCAGCAGTGAGGGGGCGGACACCGGGGAGCTGTTTTTT
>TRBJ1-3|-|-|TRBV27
CASREAQGRDTIYF
TGTGCCAGCAGAGAGGCCCAGGGGAGGGACACCATATATTTT